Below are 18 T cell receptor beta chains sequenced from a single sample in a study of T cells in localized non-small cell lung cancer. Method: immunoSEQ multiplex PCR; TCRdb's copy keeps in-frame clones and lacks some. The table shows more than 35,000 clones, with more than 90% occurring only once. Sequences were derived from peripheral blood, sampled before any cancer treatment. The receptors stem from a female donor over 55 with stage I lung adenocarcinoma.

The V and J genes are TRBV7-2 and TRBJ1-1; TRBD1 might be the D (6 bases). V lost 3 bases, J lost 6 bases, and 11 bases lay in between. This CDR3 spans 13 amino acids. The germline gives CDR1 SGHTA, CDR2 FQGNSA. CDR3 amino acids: CASSLQGKAEAFF. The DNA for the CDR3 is TGTGCCAGCAGCTTGCAGGGGAAGGCTGAAGCTTTCTTT.

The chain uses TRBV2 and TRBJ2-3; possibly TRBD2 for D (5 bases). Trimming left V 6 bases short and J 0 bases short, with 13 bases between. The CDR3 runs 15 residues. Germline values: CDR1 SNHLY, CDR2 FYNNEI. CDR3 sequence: CASSENGLSTDTQYF. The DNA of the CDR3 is TGTGCCAGCAGCGAAAATGGACTGAGCACAGATACGCAGTATTTT.

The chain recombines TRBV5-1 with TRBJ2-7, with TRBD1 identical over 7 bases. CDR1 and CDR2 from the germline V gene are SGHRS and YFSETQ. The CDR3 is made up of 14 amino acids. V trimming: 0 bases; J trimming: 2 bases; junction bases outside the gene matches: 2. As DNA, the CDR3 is TGCGCCAGCAGCTTGGGGCAGGGGGCCTACGAGCAGTACTTC. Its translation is CASSLGQGAYEQYF. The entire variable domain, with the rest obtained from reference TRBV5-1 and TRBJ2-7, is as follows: KAGVTQTPRYLIKTRGQQVTLSCSPISGHRSVSWYQQTPGQGLQFLFEYFSETQRNKGNFPGRFSGRQFSNSRSEMNVSTLELGDSALYLCASSLGQGAYEQYFGPGTRLTVT.

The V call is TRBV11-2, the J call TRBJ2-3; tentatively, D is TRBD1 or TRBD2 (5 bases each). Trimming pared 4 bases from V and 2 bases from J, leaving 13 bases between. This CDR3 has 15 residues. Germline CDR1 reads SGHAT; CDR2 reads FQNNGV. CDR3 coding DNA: TGTGCCAGCAGCTCCCGAGGGACCTACACAGATACGCAGTATTTT. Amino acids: CASSSRGTYTDTQYF.

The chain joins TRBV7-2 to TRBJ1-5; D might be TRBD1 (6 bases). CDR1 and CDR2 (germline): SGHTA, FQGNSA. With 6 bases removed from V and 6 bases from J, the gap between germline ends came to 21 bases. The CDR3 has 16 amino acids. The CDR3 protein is CASSRSGGGAGQPQHF. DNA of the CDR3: TGTGCCAGCAGTCGCAGTGGCGGGGGGGCAGGTCAGCCCCAGCATTTT.

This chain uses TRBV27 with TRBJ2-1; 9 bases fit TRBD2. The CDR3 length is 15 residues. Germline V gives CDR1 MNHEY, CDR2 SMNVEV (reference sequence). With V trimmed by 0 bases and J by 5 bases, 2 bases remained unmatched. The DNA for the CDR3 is TGTGCCAGCAGTTTATCTAGCGGGGGACACAATGAGCAGTTCTTC. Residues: CASSLSSGGHNEQFF.

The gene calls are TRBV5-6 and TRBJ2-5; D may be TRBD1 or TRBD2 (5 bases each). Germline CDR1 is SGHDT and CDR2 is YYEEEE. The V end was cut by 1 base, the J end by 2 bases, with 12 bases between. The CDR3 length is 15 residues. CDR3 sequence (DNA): TGTGCCAGCAGCTTGAACGGGGCAGGACAAGAGACCCAGTACTTC. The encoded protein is CASSLNGAGQETQYF.

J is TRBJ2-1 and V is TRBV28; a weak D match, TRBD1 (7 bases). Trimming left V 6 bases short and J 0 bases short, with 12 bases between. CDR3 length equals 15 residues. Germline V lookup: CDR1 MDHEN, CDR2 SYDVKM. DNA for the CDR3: TGTGCCAGCAGAGCAGGGGGGTTCTCCTACAATGAGCAGTTCTTC. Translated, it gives CASRAGGFSYNEQFF.

CDR3 region: CASSLAPGQGEQYF. Here the CDR3 DNA reads TGTGCCAGCAGCTTAGCGCCAGGACAGGGGGAGCAGTACTTC. The chain carries TRBV7-8 and TRBJ2-7; 9 bases agree with TRBD1. This CDR3 region has 14 residues. The trim removed 0 bases at V and 7 bases at J, leaving 4 bases unmatched. The V gene's germline CDR1 is SGHVS and CDR2 FQNEAQ.

DNA for the CDR3: TGCGCCAGCAGCTTTTTCGGGTACCAAGAGACCCAGTACTTC. It encodes CASSFFGYQETQYF. The chain combines TRBV5-1 with TRBJ2-5, with D unresolved. Germline V lookup: CDR1 SGHRS, CDR2 YFSETQ. This CDR3 contains 14 residues. Trimming shortened V by 2 bases and J by 0 bases, and 8 bases separated the two germline ends.

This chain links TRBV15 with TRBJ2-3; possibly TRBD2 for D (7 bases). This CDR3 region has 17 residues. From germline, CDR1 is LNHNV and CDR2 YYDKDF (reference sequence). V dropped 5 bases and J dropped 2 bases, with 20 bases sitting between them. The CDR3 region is CATSRGVGRGDTDTQYF. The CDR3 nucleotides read TGTGCCACCAGCCGAGGGGTGGGGAGGGGGGACACAGATACGCAGTATTTT.

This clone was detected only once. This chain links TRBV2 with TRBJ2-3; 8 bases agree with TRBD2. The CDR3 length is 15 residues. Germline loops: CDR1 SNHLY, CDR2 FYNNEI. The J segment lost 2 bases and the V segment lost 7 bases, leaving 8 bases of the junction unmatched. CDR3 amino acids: CASKRLAGYTDTQYF. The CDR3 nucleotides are TGTGCCAGCAAGCGCTTAGCGGGGTACACAGATACGCAGTATTTT.

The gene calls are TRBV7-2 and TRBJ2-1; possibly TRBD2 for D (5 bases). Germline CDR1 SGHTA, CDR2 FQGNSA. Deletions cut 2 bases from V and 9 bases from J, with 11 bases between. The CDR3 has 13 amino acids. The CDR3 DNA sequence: TGTGCCAGCAGCTTATACCGGGGAAGTGAGCAGTTCTTC. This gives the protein CASSLYRGSEQFF.

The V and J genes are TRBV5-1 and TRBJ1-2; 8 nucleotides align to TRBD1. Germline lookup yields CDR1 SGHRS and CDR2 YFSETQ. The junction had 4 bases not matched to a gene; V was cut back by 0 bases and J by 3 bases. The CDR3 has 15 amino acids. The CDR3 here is CASSLVIQGDYGYTF. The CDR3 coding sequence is TGCGCCAGCAGCTTGGTTATACAGGGGGACTATGGCTACACCTTC.

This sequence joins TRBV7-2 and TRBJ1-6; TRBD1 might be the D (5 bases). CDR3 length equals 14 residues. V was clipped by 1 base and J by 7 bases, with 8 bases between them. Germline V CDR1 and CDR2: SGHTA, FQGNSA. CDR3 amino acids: CASSLVDTNSPLHF. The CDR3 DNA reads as TGTGCCAGCAGCTTAGTGGACACGAATTCACCCCTCCACTTT.

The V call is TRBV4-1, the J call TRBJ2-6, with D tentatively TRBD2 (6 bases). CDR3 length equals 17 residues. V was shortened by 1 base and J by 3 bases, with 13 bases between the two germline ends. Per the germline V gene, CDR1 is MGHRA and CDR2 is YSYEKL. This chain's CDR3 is CASSQAEGTGGANVLTF. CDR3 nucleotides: TGCGCCAGCAGCCAAGCGGAGGGTACAGGTGGGGCCAACGTCCTGACTTTC.

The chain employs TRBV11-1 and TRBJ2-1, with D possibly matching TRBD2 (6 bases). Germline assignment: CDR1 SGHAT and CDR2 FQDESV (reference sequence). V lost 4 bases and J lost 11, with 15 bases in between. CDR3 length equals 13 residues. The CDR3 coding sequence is TGTGCCAGCAGCTCAGTTTTCGGGGGTCAGCAGTTCTTC. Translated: CASSSVFGGQQFF.

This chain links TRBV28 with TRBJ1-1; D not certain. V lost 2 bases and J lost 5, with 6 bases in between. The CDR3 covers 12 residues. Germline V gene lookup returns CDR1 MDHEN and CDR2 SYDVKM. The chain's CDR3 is CASSLGRTEAFF. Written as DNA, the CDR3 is TGTGCCAGCAGTTTAGGGCGGACTGAAGCTTTCTTT.